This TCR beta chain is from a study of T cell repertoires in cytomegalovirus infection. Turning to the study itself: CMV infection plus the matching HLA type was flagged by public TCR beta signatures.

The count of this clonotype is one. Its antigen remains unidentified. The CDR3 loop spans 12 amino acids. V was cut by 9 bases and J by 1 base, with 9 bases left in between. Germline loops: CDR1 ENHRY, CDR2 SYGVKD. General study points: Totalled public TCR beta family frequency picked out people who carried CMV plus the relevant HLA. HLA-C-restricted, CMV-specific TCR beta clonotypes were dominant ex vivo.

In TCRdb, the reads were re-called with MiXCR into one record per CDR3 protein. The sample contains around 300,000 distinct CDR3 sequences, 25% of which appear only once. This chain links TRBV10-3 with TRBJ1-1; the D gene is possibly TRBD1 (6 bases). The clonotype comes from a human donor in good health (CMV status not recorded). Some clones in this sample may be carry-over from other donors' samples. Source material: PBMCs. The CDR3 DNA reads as TGTGCCATAGGACAGCAGAACACTGAAGCTTTCTTT. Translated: CAIGQQNTEAFF.